This TCR beta chain was sequenced in a study of blood T cell repertoires in COVID-19. The wider study: The United States, Italy and Spain were the sources of the acute and convalescent COVID-19 samples.

Germline lookup yields CDR1 SGHRS and CDR2 YFSETQ. Trimming took 0 bases from V and 2 from J; bases not matched to a gene: 6. The CDR3 loop spans 16 amino acids. The study drew participants aged about 18 to 89 years from 20 to 30 US areas. Membership in each cohort depended on participant-reported clinical history. The authors' processing: Nucleated cell counts were estimated from reference gene primer amplification. Generated by immunoSEQ multiplex PCR, the TCRdb table keeps only in-frame clones and is missing some. V and J calls and clone size are copied from that table; D and trimming were computed from the DNA. Of fewer than 250,000 clones listed, about 83% are singletons.

The chain has TRBV5-1 and TRBJ2-3, with 7 nucleotides matching TRBD1. Sample: PBMCs or T cells enriched from blood (not recorded which). The clonotype comes from a woman between 50 and 59 years old who had been exposed to COVID-19. This CDR3 is CASSLGGQTNTDTQYF. In DNA form, the CDR3 reads TGCGCCAGCAGCTTGGGGGGACAGACCAACACAGATACGCAGTATTTT. Together with reference TRBV5-1 and TRBJ2-3, the CDR3 gives the full variable domain: KAGVTQTPRYLIKTRGQQVTLSCSPISGHRSVSWYQQTPGQGLQFLFEYFSETQRNKGNFPGRFSGRQFSNSRSEMNVSTLELGDSALYLCASSLGGQTNTDTQYFGPGTRLTVL.